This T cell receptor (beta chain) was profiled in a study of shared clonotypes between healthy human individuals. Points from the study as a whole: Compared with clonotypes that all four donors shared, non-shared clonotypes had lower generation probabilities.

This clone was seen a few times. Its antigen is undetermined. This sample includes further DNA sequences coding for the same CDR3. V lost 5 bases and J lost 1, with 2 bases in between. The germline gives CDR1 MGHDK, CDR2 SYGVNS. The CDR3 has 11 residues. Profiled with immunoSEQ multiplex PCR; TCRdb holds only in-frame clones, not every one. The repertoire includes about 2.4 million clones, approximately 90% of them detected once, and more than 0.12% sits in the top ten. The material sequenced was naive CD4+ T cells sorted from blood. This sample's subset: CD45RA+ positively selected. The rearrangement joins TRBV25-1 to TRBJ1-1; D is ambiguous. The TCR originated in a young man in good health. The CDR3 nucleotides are TGTGCCAGCAGTCGGAACACTGAAGCTTTCTTT. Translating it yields CASSRNTEAFF.